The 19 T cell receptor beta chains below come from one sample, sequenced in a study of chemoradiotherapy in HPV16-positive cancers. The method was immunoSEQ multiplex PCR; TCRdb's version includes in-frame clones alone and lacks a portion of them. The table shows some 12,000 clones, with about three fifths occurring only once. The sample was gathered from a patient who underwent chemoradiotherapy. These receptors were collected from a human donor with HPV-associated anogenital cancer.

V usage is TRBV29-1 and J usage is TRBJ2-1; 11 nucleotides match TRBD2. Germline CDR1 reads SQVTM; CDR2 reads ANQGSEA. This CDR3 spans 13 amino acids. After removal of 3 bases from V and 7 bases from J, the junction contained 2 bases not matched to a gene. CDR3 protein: CSVDRTSGNEQFF. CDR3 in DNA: TGCAGCGTTGATCGGACTAGCGGGAATGAGCAGTTCTTC.

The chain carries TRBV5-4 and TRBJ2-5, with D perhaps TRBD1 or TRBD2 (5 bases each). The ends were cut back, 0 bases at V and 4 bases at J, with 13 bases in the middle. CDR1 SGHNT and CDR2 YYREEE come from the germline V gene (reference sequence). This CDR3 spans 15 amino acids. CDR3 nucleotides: TGTGCCAGCAGCTTGGGTGAGGGGTCGGGAGAGACCCAGTACTTC. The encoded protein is CASSLGEGSGETQYF.

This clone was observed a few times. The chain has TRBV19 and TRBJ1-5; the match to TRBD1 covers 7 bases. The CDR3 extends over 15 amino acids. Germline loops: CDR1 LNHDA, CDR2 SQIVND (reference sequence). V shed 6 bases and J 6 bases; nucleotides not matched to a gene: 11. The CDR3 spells CASRRGTASRQPQHF. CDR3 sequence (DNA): TGTGCCAGTAGGAGAGGGACAGCAAGCCGTCAGCCCCAGCATTTT.

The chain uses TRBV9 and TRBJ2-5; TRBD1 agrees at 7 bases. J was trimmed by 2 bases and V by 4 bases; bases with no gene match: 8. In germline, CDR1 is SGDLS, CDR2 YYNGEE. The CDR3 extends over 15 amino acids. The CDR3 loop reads CASSTHQTGQETQYF. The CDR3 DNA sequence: TGTGCCAGCAGCACCCATCAGACAGGGCAAGAGACCCAGTACTTC.

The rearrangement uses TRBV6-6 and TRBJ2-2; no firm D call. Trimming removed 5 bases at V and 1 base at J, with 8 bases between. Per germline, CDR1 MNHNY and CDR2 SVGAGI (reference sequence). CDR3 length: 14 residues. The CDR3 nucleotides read TGTGCCAGCAGTGTAAACAGGAACACCGGGGAGCTGTTTTTT. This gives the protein CASSVNRNTGELFF.

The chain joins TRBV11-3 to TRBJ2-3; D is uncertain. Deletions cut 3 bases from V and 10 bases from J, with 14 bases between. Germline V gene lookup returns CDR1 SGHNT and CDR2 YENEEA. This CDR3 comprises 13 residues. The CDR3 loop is CASSLARNGAQYF. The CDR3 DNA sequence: TGTGCCAGCAGCTTGGCCAGAAACGGTGCGCAGTATTTT.

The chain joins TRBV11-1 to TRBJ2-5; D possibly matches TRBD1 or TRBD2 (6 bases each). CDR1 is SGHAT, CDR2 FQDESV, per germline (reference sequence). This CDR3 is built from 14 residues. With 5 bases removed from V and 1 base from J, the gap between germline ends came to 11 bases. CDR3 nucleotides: TGTGCCAGCAGCGGAGGGGGGACCCAAGAGACCCAGTACTTC. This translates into CASSGGGTQETQYF.

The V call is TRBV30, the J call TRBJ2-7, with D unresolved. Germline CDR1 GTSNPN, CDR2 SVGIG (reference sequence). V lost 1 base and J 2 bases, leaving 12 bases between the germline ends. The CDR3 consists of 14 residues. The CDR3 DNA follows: TGTGCCTGGAGTGAGGCAGTCTCCGCCTACGAGCAGTACTTC. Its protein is CAWSEAVSAYEQYF.

The CDR3 sequence: CSVDWPQGTDTQYF. CDR3 bases: TGCAGCGTTGATTGGCCACAAGGCACAGATACGCAGTATTTT. The V and J genes are TRBV29-1 and TRBJ2-3; no clear D gene. CDR1 and CDR2 from the germline V gene are SQVTM and ANQGSEA. V lost 3 bases to trimming and J lost 1 base, with 11 bases between them. The CDR3 is 14 amino acids.

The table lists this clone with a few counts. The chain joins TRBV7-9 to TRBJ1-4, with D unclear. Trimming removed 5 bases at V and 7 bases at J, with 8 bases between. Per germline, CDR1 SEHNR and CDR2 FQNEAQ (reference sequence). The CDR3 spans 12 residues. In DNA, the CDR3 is TGTGCCAGCAGCCCGGGTCCTGAAAAACTGTTTTTT. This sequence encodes CASSPGPEKLFF.

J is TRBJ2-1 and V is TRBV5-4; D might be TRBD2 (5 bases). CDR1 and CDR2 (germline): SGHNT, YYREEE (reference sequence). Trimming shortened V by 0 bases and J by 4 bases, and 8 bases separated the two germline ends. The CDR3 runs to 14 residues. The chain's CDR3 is CASSLGTQYNEQFF. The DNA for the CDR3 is TGTGCCAGCAGCTTGGGGACTCAATACAATGAGCAGTTCTTC. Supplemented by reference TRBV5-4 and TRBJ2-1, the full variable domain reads ETGVTQSPTHLIKTRGQQVTLRCSSQSGHNTVSWYQQALGQGPQFIFQYYREEENGRGNFPPRFSGLQFPNYSSELNVNALELDDSALYLCASSLGTQYNEQFFGPGTRLTVL.

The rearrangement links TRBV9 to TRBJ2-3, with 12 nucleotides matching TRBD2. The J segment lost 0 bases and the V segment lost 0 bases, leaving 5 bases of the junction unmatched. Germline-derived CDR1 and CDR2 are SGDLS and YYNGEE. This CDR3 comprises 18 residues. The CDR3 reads CASSVDPGTSGSTDTQYF. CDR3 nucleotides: TGTGCCAGCAGCGTAGATCCTGGGACTAGCGGGAGCACAGATACGCAGTATTTT.

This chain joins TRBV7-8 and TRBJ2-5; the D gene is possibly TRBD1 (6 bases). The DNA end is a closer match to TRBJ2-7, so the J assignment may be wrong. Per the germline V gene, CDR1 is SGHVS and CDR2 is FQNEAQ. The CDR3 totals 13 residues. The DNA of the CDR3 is TGTGCCAGCAGCCCGAGGGGGTCCTACGAGCAGTACTTC. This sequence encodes CASSPRGSYEQYF.

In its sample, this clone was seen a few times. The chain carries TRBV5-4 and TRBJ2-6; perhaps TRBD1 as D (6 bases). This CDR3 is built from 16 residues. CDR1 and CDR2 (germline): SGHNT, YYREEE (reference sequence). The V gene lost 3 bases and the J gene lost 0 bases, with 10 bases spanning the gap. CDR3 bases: TGTGCCAGCAGCTCGGGACACCTCTCTGGGGCCAACGTCCTGACTTTC. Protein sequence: CASSSGHLSGANVLTF.

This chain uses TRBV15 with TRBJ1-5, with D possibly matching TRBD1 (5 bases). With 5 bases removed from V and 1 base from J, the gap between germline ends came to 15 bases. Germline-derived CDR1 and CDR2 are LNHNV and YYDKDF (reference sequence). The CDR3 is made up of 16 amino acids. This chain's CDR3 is CATSQIGAVSNQPQHF. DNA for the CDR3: TGTGCCACCAGCCAAATTGGGGCGGTAAGCAATCAGCCCCAGCATTTT.

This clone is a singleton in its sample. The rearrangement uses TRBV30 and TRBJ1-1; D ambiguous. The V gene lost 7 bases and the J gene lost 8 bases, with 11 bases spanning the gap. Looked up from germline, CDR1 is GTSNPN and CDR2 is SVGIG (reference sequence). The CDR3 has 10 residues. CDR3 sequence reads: CASHTAEAFF. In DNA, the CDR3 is TGTGCCTCGCATACAGCGGAAGCTTTCTTT.

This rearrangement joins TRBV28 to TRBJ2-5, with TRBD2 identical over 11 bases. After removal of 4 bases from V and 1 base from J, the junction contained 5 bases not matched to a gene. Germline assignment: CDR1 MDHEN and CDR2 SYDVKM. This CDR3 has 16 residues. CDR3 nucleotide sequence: TGTGCCAGCAGTTCAATAGCGGGAGGGCCCCAAGAGACCCAGTACTTC. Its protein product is CASSSIAGGPQETQYF. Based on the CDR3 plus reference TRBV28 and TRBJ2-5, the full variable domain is DVKVTQSSRYLVKRTGEKVFLECVQDMDHENMFWYRQDPGLGLRLIYFSYDVKMKEKGDIPEGYSVSREKKERFSLILESASTNQTSMYLCASSSIAGGPQETQYFGPGTRLLVL.

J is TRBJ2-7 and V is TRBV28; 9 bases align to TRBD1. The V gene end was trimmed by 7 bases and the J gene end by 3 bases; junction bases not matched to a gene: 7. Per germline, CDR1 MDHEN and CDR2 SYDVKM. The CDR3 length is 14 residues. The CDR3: CASISGTGIYEQYF. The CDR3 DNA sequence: TGTGCCAGCATTTCCGGGACAGGGATCTACGAGCAGTACTTC.

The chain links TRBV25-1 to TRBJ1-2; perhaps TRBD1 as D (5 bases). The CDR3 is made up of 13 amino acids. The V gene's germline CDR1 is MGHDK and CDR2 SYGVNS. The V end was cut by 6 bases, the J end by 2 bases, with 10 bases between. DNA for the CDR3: TGTGCCAGCAGCTTGGCAGGGAACTATGGCTACACCTTC. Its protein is CASSLAGNYGYTF.